These 30 T cell receptor beta chains came from one sample sequenced in a study of OX40 agonist ivuxolimab in advanced cancers. The data were produced by immunoSEQ multiplex PCR, yet TCRdb's version contains in-frame clones alone and is incomplete. Of 20,000 to 25,000 clones in the sample, about 85% were seen once. This specimen was CD4+ or CD8+ T cells sorted from blood, taken in a trial of the OX40 agonist ivuxolimab. Source of these receptors: an adult with an advanced solid tumor such as melanoma, head and neck, liver or kidney cancer.

V gene TRBV6-5 combines with J gene TRBJ2-5; D is possibly TRBD1 or TRBD2 (5 bases each). This CDR3 comprises 15 residues. Germline V gene lookup returns CDR1 MNHEY and CDR2 SVGAGI. Trimming shortened V by 5 bases and J by 0 bases, and 13 bases separated the two germline ends. The chain's CDR3 is CASSPTWGNQETQYF. CDR3 nucleotides: TGTGCCAGCAGTCCCACTTGGGGGAACCAAGAGACCCAGTACTTC.

This clone was counted a single time. The chain recombines TRBV5-4 with TRBJ2-7, with D hard to call. CDR1 and CDR2 (germline): SGHNT, YYREEE (reference sequence). The CDR3 covers 15 residues. Between the trimmed V and J ends, which lost 1 base and 1 base, there was a span of 12 bases. CDR3 DNA: TGTGCCAGCAGCTTGCGGTCAGTAGAATCCTACGAGCAGTACTTC. Translating gives CASSLRSVESYEQYF.

The chain uses TRBV30 and TRBJ1-1; 7 bases are a match to TRBD1. The V gene end was trimmed by 2 bases and the J gene end by 1 base; junction bases not matched to a gene: 10. Germline CDR1 is GTSNPN and CDR2 is SVGIG (reference sequence). This CDR3 region has 16 residues. The DNA for the CDR3 is TGTGCCTGGAGTACTCGCCCAACAGGGGAGAACACTGAAGCTTTCTTT. Translation: CAWSTRPTGENTEAFF.

This clone showed up just a few times. The germline gene is not matched at one end of the junction; a read error may be the cause. CDR3 in amino acids: CASSTTSNF. CDR3 nucleotides: TGTGCCAGCAGCACTACTAGTAACTTC. The rearrangement links TRBV7-9 to TRBJ2-7, with D tentatively TRBD2 (5 bases). Looked up from germline, CDR1 is SEHNR and CDR2 is FQNEAQ (reference sequence). This CDR3 spans 9 amino acids.

This rearrangement joins TRBV4-1 to TRBJ1-4; TRBD1 is a possible D gene (5 bases). The CDR3 has 17 amino acids. Germline assignment: CDR1 MGHRA and CDR2 YSYEKL. The V and J ends lost 0 bases and 8 bases respectively, with 19 bases between them. In nucleotides, the CDR3 is TGCGCCAGCAGCCAAGACGACCGTGGGGGAAGGGGAGAAAAACTGTTTTTT. Its translation: CASSQDDRGGRGEKLFF.

The chain recombines TRBV15 with TRBJ2-6; D is undetermined. Germline CDR1 reads LNHNV; CDR2 reads YYDKDF (reference sequence). V was shortened by 5 bases and J by 2 bases, with 4 bases between the two germline ends. CDR3 length equals 13 residues. CDR3 region: CATSPAGANVLTF. CDR3 coding DNA: TGTGCCACCAGCCCAGCTGGGGCCAACGTCCTGACTTTC.

The gene calls are TRBV2 and TRBJ1-5; the D gene is possibly TRBD1 (6 bases). V was shortened by 0 bases and J by 6 bases, with 12 bases between the two germline ends. The CDR3 sequence is 15 residues long. CDR1 and CDR2 (germline): SNHLY, FYNNEI. The CDR3 DNA reads TGTGCCAGCAGTGAAGCCCTGCTAGGGGGTCAGCCCCAGCATTTT. Encoded protein: CASSEALLGGQPQHF.

This chain joins TRBV9 and TRBJ2-3, with 11 nucleotides matching TRBD2. Trimming at V came to 0 bases and at J to 2 bases, leaving 5 bases not matched to a gene. Germline loops: CDR1 SGDLS, CDR2 YYNGEE. The CDR3 is 17 residues long. The chain's CDR3 is CASSVEIAGGNTDTQYF. CDR3 DNA sequence: TGTGCCAGCAGCGTAGAAATAGCGGGGGGGAACACAGATACGCAGTATTTT.

The chain couples TRBV7-9 to TRBJ2-1; 11 bases map to TRBD2. Trimming at V came to 0 bases and at J to 8 bases, leaving 12 bases not matched to a gene. The CDR3 consists of 18 residues. Germline V CDR1 and CDR2: SEHNR, FQNEAQ (reference sequence). The CDR3 is CASSLAGASGGLTDEQFF. The CDR3 bases are TGTGCCAGCAGCTTAGCGGGGGCTAGCGGGGGGCTAACCGATGAGCAGTTCTTC.

In its sample, this clone was seen once. The gene calls are TRBV5-5 and TRBJ2-6; D unclear. Looked up from germline, CDR1 is SGHKS and CDR2 is YYEKEE (reference sequence). Trimming removed 2 bases at V and 0 bases at J, with 12 bases between. This CDR3 comprises 17 residues. The CDR3 region has the DNA TGTGCCAGCAGCTTAAAGGACGTCAACTCTGGGGCCAACGTCCTGACTTTC. It translates to CASSLKDVNSGANVLTF.

This clone has more than one count but fewer than ten. The gene calls are TRBV29-1 and TRBJ2-2, with 9 bases lining up with TRBD1. This CDR3 has 15 amino acids. CDR1 is SQVTM and CDR2 is ANQGSEA in the germline V gene. With V trimmed by 4 bases and J by 3 bases, 6 bases remained unmatched. CDR3 in amino acids: CSVGGGQGDTGELFF. In DNA form, the CDR3 reads TGCAGCGTTGGAGGGGGACAGGGTGACACCGGGGAGCTGTTTTTT.

V usage is TRBV10-3 and J usage is TRBJ2-1; 12 bases fit TRBD2. J lost 4 bases, V lost 4 bases, and 8 bases had no gene match. The V gene's germline CDR1 is ENHRY and CDR2 SYGVKD. The CDR3 loop spans 17 amino acids. CDR3 protein: CAISVRLAGAFYNEQFF. The CDR3 nucleotides read TGTGCCATCAGTGTCCGACTAGCGGGGGCGTTTTACAATGAGCAGTTCTTC.

J is TRBJ1-2 and V is TRBV27; 7 bases match TRBD1. Germline V CDR1 and CDR2: MNHEY, SMNVEV (reference sequence). This CDR3 region has 11 residues. V shed 7 bases, J shed 8 bases, and the junction held 4 bases outside the gene matches. CDR3 sequence (DNA): TGTGCCAGCAAGCAAGGGGGCGGCTACACCTTC. This encodes CASKQGGGYTF.

This sequence joins TRBV11-3 and TRBJ2-1; TRBD2 matches 11 bases. This CDR3 has 16 residues. Germline V gene data show CDR1 as SGHNT and CDR2 as YENEEA. Trimming took 0 bases from V and 4 from J; bases not matched to a gene: 2. The CDR3 DNA is TGTGCCAGCAGCTTAGATGGGACTAGCGGTTACAATGAGCAGTTCTTC. This codes for CASSLDGTSGYNEQFF.

The V call is TRBV27, the J call TRBJ1-2; D is ambiguous. The CDR3 has 13 residues. V lost 0 bases and J lost 8, with 10 bases in between. From germline, CDR1 is MNHEY and CDR2 SMNVEV (reference sequence). For the CDR3, the DNA is TGTGCCAGCAGTTTATCTCCGGTCGGCGGCTACACCTTC. This encodes CASSLSPVGGYTF.

A single count supports this clone. This CDR3 reads CASSLSPAGPYEQYF. In DNA, the CDR3 is TGTGCCAGCAGCTTATCCCCGGCTGGGCCCTACGAGCAGTACTTC. V and J are TRBV7-8 and TRBJ2-7, with no clear D. V was trimmed by 2 bases and J by 2 bases, leaving 13 bases between them. CDR3 length: 15 amino acids. Germline CDR1 reads SGHVS; CDR2 reads FQNEAQ.

The chain recombines TRBV5-6 with TRBJ2-5; D remains ambiguous. The CDR3 extends over 15 amino acids. Looked up from germline, CDR1 is SGHDT and CDR2 is YYEEEE. Trimming removed 4 bases from V and 0 bases from J, with 13 bases in between. DNA for the CDR3: TGTGCCAGCAGCCGCCGTGCGGTGTACCAAGAGACCCAGTACTTC. Protein: CASSRRAVYQETQYF. The whole variable domain, filled in from reference TRBV5-6 and TRBJ2-5, reads DAGVTQSPTHLIKTRGQQVTLRCSPKSGHDTVSWYQQALGQGPQFIFQYYEEEERQRGNFPDRFSGHQFPNYSSELNVNALLLGDSALYLCASSRRAVYQETQYFGPGTRLLVL.

The chain recombines TRBV7-8 with TRBJ2-5, with 7 bases matching TRBD1. V shed 4 bases, J shed 8 bases, and the junction held 7 bases outside the gene matches. The CDR3 spans 13 residues. CDR1 and CDR2 from the germline V gene are SGHVS and FQNEAQ. CDR3 sequence (DNA): TGTGCCAGCAGCTCGGGACAGCCCCCCACCCAGTACTTC. Amino acid sequence: CASSSGQPPTQYF.

This chain links TRBV9 with TRBJ2-1; no firm D call. Trimming stripped 7 bases from V and 6 bases from J, with 11 bases between. This CDR3 comprises 12 residues. The germline gives CDR1 SGDLS, CDR2 YYNGEE. In nucleotides, the CDR3 is TGTGCCAGCTCCCTGGCGACCAATGAGCAGTTCTTC. This encodes CASSLATNEQFF.

The V and J genes are TRBV6-4 and TRBJ2-3, with TRBD2 matching 13 bases. Germline V gene lookup returns CDR1 MRHNA and CDR2 SNTAGT. This CDR3 has 16 amino acids. V was clipped by 6 bases and J by 0 bases; unmatched bases: 3. This CDR3 is CASSQTSGGSTDTQYF. The CDR3 DNA follows: TGTGCCAGCAGCCAGACTAGCGGGGGGAGCACAGATACGCAGTATTTT.

This chain connects TRBV6-5 to TRBJ2-3; TRBD1 aligns across 9 bases. This CDR3 is 15 amino acids long. The trim removed 6 bases at V and 5 bases at J, leaving 9 bases unmatched. Germline V lookup: CDR1 MNHEY, CDR2 SVGAGI. The CDR3: CASSHRDRAGDTQYF. The CDR3 nucleotides are TGTGCCAGCAGCCACAGGGACAGGGCGGGAGATACGCAGTATTTT.

The rearrangement joins TRBV7-8 to TRBJ1-1, with 11 bases lining up with TRBD1. The germline gives CDR1 SGHVS, CDR2 FQNEAQ. The CDR3 spans 15 residues. Trimming cost V 5 bases and J 5 bases; bases outside gene matches: 7. The CDR3 nucleotides read TGTGCCAGCAGCATAGGACAGGGGGCGCTAACTGAAGCTTTCTTT. It specifies CASSIGQGALTEAFF.

The chain carries TRBV7-9 and TRBJ2-7, with 8 bases lining up with TRBD1. There are 14 residues in the CDR3. Germline CDR1 and CDR2: SEHNR and FQNEAQ (reference sequence). V shed 6 bases and J 4 bases; nucleotides not matched to a gene: 8. The CDR3 spells CASSQTGERYEQYF. The CDR3 region has the DNA TGTGCCAGCAGTCAGACAGGGGAGAGGTACGAGCAGTACTTC.

The chain couples TRBV11-2 to TRBJ1-4; 7 bases line up with TRBD1. The CDR3 is 17 amino acids. J lost 4 bases, V lost 3 bases, and 11 bases had no gene match. The germline V gene encodes CDR1 SGHAT and CDR2 FQNNGV. CDR3 amino acids: CASSFPGAGTVNEKLFF. As DNA, the CDR3 is TGTGCCAGCAGCTTCCCCGGTGCCGGGACAGTTAATGAAAAACTGTTTTTT.

Here the CDR3 reads CASSLASIGAAGELFF. For the CDR3, the DNA is TGTGCCAGCAGTCTAGCAAGCATTGGGGCAGCCGGGGAGCTGTTTTTT. The gene calls are TRBV11-3 and TRBJ2-2, with D perhaps given as TRBD1 or TRBD2 (5 bases each). The CDR3 length is 16 residues. V lost 6 bases, J lost 6 bases, and 20 bases lay in between. The germline V gene encodes CDR1 SGHNT and CDR2 YENEEA.

The V call is TRBV6-5, the J call TRBJ1-1; the D is unclear. The CDR3 spans 12 residues. The V end was cut by 4 bases, the J end by 6 bases, with 9 bases between. Germline V gene lookup returns CDR1 MNHEY and CDR2 SVGAGI. CDR3 residues: CASSSEEAEAFF. The CDR3 DNA reads TGTGCCAGCAGTTCGGAGGAAGCTGAAGCTTTCTTT.

This rearrangement joins TRBV5-4 to TRBJ2-1, with D hard to call. The germline gives CDR1 SGHNT, CDR2 YYREEE (reference sequence). The CDR3 runs 13 residues. V shed 1 base and J shed 8 bases, with 10 bases lying between them. The CDR3 spells CASSLQAVDEQFF. In DNA form, the CDR3 reads TGTGCCAGCAGCTTGCAAGCAGTGGATGAGCAGTTCTTC.

This clone turned up a few times. The chain recombines TRBV14 with TRBJ2-7; D is uncertain. CDR1 is SGHDN, CDR2 FVKESK, per germline. The CDR3 runs to 12 residues. With 8 bases removed from V and 0 bases from J, the gap between germline ends came to 8 bases. Here the CDR3 reads CASGETSYEQYF. The CDR3 bases are TGTGCCAGCGGGGAAACCTCCTACGAGCAGTACTTC.

This chain joins TRBV4-1 and TRBJ1-5; D is possibly TRBD1 (5 bases). The CDR3 is made up of 13 amino acids. Germline V CDR1 and CDR2: MGHRA, YSYEKL. V was shortened by 4 bases and J by 5 bases, with 9 bases between the two germline ends. The CDR3 DNA reads as TGCGCCAGCAGCCTGGGAGGGGATCAGCCCCAGCATTTT. This sequence encodes CASSLGGDQPQHF.

The rearrangement uses TRBV27 and TRBJ1-4, with D possibly TRBD1 on 5 matching bases. Germline loops: CDR1 MNHEY, CDR2 SMNVEV (reference sequence). CDR3 length equals 11 residues. Deletions cut 4 bases from V and 12 bases from J, with 9 bases between. The CDR3 nucleotides are TGTGCCAGCAGTTCGGGACTGGAACTGTTTTTT. Encoded protein: CASSSGLELFF.